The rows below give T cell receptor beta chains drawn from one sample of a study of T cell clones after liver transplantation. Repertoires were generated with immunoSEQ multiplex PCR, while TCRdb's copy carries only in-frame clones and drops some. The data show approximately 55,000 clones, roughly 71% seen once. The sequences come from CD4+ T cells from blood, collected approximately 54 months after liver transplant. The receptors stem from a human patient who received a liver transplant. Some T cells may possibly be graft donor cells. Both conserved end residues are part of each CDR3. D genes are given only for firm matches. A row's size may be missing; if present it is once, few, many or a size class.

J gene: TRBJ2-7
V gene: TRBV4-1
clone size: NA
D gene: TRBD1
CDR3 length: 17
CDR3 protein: CASSEPLSGQGAHEQYF
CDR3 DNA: TGCGCCAGCAGCGAACCACTATCGGGGCAGGGGGCTCACGAGCAGTACTTC

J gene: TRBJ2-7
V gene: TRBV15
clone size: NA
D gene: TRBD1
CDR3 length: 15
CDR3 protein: CATSIPGQGAHEQYF
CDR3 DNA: TGTGCCACCAGCATTCCGGGACAGGGGGCCCACGAGCAGTACTTC

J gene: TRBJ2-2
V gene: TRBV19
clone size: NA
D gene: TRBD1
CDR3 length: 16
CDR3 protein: CASSLGTAVNTGELFF
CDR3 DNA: TGTGCCAGTAGTCTTGGGACAGCGGTGAACACCGGGGAGCTGTTTTTT

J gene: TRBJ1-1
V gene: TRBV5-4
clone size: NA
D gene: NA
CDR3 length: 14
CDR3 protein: CASSLARGNTEAFF
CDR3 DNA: TGTGCCAGCAGCTTGGCTCGGGGGAACACTGAAGCTTTCTTT

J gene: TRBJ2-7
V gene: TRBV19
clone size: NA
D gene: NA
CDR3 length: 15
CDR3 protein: CASSSRTAISYEQYF
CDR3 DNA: TGTGCCAGTAGTTCCCGGACAGCGATCTCCTACGAGCAGTACTTC

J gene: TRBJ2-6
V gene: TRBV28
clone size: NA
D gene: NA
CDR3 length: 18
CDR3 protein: CASSPFVYAGGGANVLTF
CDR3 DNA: TGTGCCAGCAGTCCCTTTGTTTATGCGGGTGGTGGGGCCAACGTCCTGACTTTC

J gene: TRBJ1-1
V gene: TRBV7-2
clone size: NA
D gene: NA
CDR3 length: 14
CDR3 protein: CASSLSPGDTEAFF
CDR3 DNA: TGTGCCAGCAGCTTGTCCCCGGGGGACACTGAAGCTTTCTTT

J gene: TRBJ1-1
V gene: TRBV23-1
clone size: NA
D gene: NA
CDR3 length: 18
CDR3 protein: CASSQLGLGGKGDTEAFF
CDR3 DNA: TGCGCCAGCAGTCAATTGGGGTTAGGGGGGAAGGGGGACACTGAAGCTTTCTTT

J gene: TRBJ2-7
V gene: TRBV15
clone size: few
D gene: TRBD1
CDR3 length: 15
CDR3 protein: CATSRDVGQGHEQYF
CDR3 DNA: TGTGCCACCAGCAGAGATGTGGGACAGGGCCACGAGCAGTACTTC

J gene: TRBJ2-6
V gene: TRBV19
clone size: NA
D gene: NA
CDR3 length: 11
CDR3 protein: CGTGGANVLTF
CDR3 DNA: TGTGGGACGGGCGGGGCCAACGTCCTGACTTTC

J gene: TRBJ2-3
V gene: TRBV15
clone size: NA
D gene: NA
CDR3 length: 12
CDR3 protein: CATSRETDTQYF
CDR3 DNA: TGTGCCACCAGCAGAGAAACAGATACGCAGTATTTT

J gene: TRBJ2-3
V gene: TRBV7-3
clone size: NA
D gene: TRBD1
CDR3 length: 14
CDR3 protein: CASSGQGRADTQYF
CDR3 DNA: TGTGCCAGCTCAGGACAGGGACGGGCAGATACGCAGTATTTT

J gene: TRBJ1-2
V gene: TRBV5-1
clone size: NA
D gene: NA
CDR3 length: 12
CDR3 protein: CASSRNGEGYTF
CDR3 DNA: TGCGCCAGCAGCAGGAACGGGGAGGGCTACACCTTC